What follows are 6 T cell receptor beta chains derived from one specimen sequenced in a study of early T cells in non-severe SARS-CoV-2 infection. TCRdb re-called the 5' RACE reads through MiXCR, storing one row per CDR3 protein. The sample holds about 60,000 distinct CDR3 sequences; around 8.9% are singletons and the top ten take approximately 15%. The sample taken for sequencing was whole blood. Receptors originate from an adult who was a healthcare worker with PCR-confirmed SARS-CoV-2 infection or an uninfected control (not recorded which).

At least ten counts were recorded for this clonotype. In nucleotides, the CDR3 is TGCGCCAGCAGCCAAGCAGGCGAGAGAAACAATGAGCAGTTCTTC. Encoded protein: CASSQAGERNNEQFF. The V gene is TRBV4-3, the J gene TRBJ2-1; D gene unclear. Trimming stripped 1 base from V and 5 bases from J, with 12 bases between. The CDR3 length is 15 residues. Germline V gene data show CDR1 as LGHNA and CDR2 as YSLEER.

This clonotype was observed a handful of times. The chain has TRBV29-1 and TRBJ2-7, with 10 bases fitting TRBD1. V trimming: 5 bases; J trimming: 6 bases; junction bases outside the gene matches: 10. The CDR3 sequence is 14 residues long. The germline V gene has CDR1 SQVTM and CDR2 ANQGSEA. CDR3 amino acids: CSVQRGTGAGEQYF. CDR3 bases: TGCAGCGTTCAAAGGGGGACAGGGGCGGGCGAGCAGTACTTC.

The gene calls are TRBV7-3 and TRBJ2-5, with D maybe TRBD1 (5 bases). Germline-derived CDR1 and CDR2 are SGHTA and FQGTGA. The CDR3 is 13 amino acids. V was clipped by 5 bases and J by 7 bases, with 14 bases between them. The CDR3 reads CASSLGLGRTQYF. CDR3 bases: TGTGCCAGCAGCCTGGGGCTGGGGCGGACCCAGTACTTC.

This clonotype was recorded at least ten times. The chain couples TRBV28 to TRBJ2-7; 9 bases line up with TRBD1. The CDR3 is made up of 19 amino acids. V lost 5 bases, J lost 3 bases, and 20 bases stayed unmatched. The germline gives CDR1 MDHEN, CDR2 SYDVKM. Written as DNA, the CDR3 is TGTGCCAGCAGTCCCTCGGACAGGGGATATTTTCGGCCGTACTACGAGCAGTACTTC. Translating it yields CASSPSDRGYFRPYYEQYF.

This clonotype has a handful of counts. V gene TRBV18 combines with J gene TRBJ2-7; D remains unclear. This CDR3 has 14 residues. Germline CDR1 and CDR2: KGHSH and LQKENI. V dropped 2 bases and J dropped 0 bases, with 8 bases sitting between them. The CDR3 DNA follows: TGTGCCAGCTCACCAGAGGCCACCTCCTACGAGCAGTACTTC. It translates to CASSPEATSYEQYF.

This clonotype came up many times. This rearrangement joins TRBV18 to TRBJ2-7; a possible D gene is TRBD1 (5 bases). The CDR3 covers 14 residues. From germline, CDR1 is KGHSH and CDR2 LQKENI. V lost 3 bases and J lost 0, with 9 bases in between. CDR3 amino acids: CASSPRTPSYEQYF. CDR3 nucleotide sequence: TGTGCCAGCTCACCCCGGACACCCTCCTACGAGCAGTACTTC.